These T cell receptor beta chains were read from a single sample in a study of T cells after yellow fever vaccination. Each CDR3 protein is one row after TCRdb ran MiXCR on the 5' RACE reads. Of roughly 310,000 distinct CDR3 sequences detected, more than 8.5% appear once; the ten largest clones hold roughly 18%. The sequences come from PBMCs, collected on the day of the first yellow fever vaccination. The receptors come from a man younger than 30 who received the YFV17D yellow fever vaccine. Both conserved end residues are part of each CDR3. A D gene is named only where the DNA matches it firmly. Only part of the rows carry a size: once, few, many, or a class if the clone is expanded.

v_gene,j_gene,d_gene,abundance,CDR3nt,CDR3aa
TRBV5-6,TRBJ2-1,.,.,TGTGCCAGCAGCCCCGGGGTAAGCTGGCAGTTCTTC,CASSPGVSWQFF
TRBV10-2,TRBJ1-2,.,few,TGCGCCAGCAGTGAAGAAAACTATGGCTACACCTTC,CASSEENYGYTF
TRBV29-1,TRBJ2-5,.,.,TGCAGCGTTGATGGGGGGGCCCAAGAGACCCAGTACTTC,CSVDGGAQETQYF
TRBV4-3,TRBJ2-2,.,few,TGCGCCAGCAGCCCCACGGAATTTAGGGTGGAGCTGTTTTTT,CASSPTEFRVELFF
TRBV5-4,TRBJ2-1,TRBD2,few,TGTGCCAGCAGCCGCTCTGGTGCGGGGGGAAACAATGAGCAGTTCTTC,CASSRSGAGGNNEQFF
TRBV6-2/TRBV6-3,TRBJ2-5,TRBD1,.,TGTGCCAACAGGGGAGAGACCCAGTACTTC,CANRGETQYF
TRBV2,TRBJ2-7,.,many,TGTGCCAGCAGTGAATGGTTTTCTTCCTACGAGCAGTACTTC,CASSEWFSSYEQYF
TRBV5-6,TRBJ2-3,.,many,TGTGCCAGCAGCGTACGGCGGTTGAGGGGTACGCAGTATTTT,CASSVRRLRGTQYF
TRBV7-2,TRBJ2-7,.,few,TGTGCCAGCAGCTCCTATGGGACCACTGGCGAGCAGTACTTC,CASSSYGTTGEQYF
TRBV4-3,TRBJ1-5,.,few,TGCGCCAGCAGCCAAGACAGCTTCAATCAGCCCCAGCATTTT,CASSQDSFNQPQHF
TRBV9,TRBJ2-5,TRBD2,.,TGTGCCAGCAGCGTAGATGGACTAGCGGGGGGACCTCAAGAGACCCAGTACTTC,CASSVDGLAGGPQETQYF
TRBV6-5,TRBJ2-5,.,many,TGTGCCAGCAGTCAGGGAAAGGAGACCCAGTACTTC,CASSQGKETQYF
TRBV11-2,TRBJ2-3,.,.,TGTGCCAGCAGCCCGCCGGACGGTTCGGCAGATACGCAGTATTTT,CASSPPDGSADTQYF
TRBV4-2,TRBJ2-7,TRBD2,.,TGTGCCAGCAGCCAACGGACTAGCGGATACGAGCAGTACTTC,CASSQRTSGYEQYF
TRBV20-1,TRBJ1-6,.,.,TGCAGTGCTTCGAGCTGGAGCTCTTCACCCCTCCACTTT,CSASSWSSSPLHF
TRBV29-1,TRBJ2-1,TRBD2,few,TGCAGCGTTGAAGCAGGGCGCGGGGGGCGCGATGAGCAGTTCTTC,CSVEAGRGGRDEQFF
TRBV20-1,TRBJ1-5,TRBD1,.,TGCAGTGCTAGAGCATTAAGGGGGCATCAGCCCCAGCATTTT,CSARALRGHQPQHF
TRBV5-1,TRBJ2-1,.,.,TGCGCCAGCAGCTTGGGGCAGGGGATTGTCGGGGGGTTAAATGAGCAGTTCTTC,CASSLGQGIVGGLNEQFF
TRBV18,TRBJ2-7,TRBD2,many,TGTGCCAGCTCACCCGGGGGGTCCTACGAGCAGTACTTC,CASSPGGSYEQYF
TRBV11-2,TRBJ1-5,.,few,TGTGCCAGCAGCTTAGGGGCAGGGATGAGTCAGCCCCAGCATTTT,CASSLGAGMSQPQHF
TRBV12-3/TRBV12-4,TRBJ2-7,.,many,TGTGCCAGCAGTTTAGGCGGCCCCTCCTACGAGCAGTACTTC,CASSLGGPSYEQYF
TRBV6-1,TRBJ2-7,.,many,TGTGCCAGCAGTGAACCTACTAGCATCTATGTGGCCTACGAGCAGTACTTC,CASSEPTSIYVAYEQYF
TRBV12-3/TRBV12-4,TRBJ2-1,TRBD1,many,TGTGCCAGCAGCCTGGGACAGTTAAACAAGCAGTTCTTC,CASSLGQLNKQFF
TRBV7-2,TRBJ2-7,.,.,TGTGCCAGCAGCTTAGAGACCCGGGGGAACTACGAGCAGTACTTC,CASSLETRGNYEQYF
TRBV28,TRBJ2-3,TRBD1,.,TGTGCCAGCACTATCACAGGGGGCACAGATACGCAGTATTTT,CASTITGGTDTQYF
TRBV7-9,TRBJ2-7,TRBD1,few,TGTGCCAGCAGCCTATGGGACAGCCCCTACGAGCAGTACTTC,CASSLWDSPYEQYF
TRBV6-5,TRBJ1-1,.,.,TGTGCCAGCAGTCGTCAAGGGGAAGCTTTCTTT,CASSRQGEAFF
TRBV29-1,TRBJ2-3,.,once,TGCAGCGTTGTTGGCCAAACTAACACAGATACGCAGTATTTT,CSVVGQTNTDTQYF
TRBV6-2/TRBV6-3,TRBJ2-7,TRBD2,few,TGTGCCAGCAGTTACGCCGGACTAGATTACTACGAGCAGTACTTC,CASSYAGLDYYEQYF
TRBV29-1,TRBJ1-2,.,few,TGCAGCGTTGCTAGTGGGCTTGACTATGGCTACACCTTC,CSVASGLDYGYTF
TRBV15,TRBJ2-7,TRBD1,few,TGTGCCAGGGCCGCACAGGGGTCCTACGAGCAGTACTTC,CARAAQGSYEQYF